The 23 T cell receptor beta chains below come from one sample, sequenced in a study of Ad26.COV2.S vaccination and SARS-CoV-2 variants. Data came from immunoSEQ multiplex PCR; TCRdb stores just in-frame clones and leaves some out. The table lists about 280,000 clones, around 87% of them singletons. Described treatment: 15 to 20 received Ad26.COV2.S at low or high dose, single or two shots; roughly 5 received placebo; per-sample allocation not given. Collection of samples fell on day 63 after the first vaccine or placebo injection. The specimen comprised peripheral blood, sampled in a trial of Ad26.COV2.S vaccine versus placebo. The receptors were sampled from a person aged 18-60 years who received the Ad26.COV2.S COVID-19 vaccine or a placebo.

The gene calls are TRBV7-2 and TRBJ1-2; TRBD1 agrees at 7 bases. The V and J ends lost 5 bases and 3 bases, in that order; junction bases with no gene match: 3. The CDR3 loop spans 13 amino acids. The germline V gene has CDR1 SGHTA and CDR2 FQGNSA. The CDR3 sequence is CASSRGTDYGYTF. The CDR3 DNA sequence: TGTGCCAGCAGCCGCGGGACAGACTATGGCTACACCTTC.

The V and J genes are TRBV5-1 and TRBJ2-7; 9 bases line up with TRBD1. The CDR3 totals 16 residues. Trimming at V came to 2 bases and at J to 4 bases, leaving 10 bases not matched to a gene. Germline CDR1 SGHRS, CDR2 YFSETQ. Written as DNA, the CDR3 is TGCGCCAGCAGCTTCAACCCGGGACAGGGTGGTTACGAGCAGTACTTC. This gives the protein CASSFNPGQGGYEQYF. Full variable domain (rest looked up from reference TRBV5-1 and TRBJ2-7): KAGVTQTPRYLIKTRGQQVTLSCSPISGHRSVSWYQQTPGQGLQFLFEYFSETQRNKGNFPGRFSGRQFSNSRSEMNVSTLELGDSALYLCASSFNPGQGGYEQYFGPGTRLTVT.

Remarks on this clone: Other DNA sequences in this specimen translate into the identical CDR3. The chain couples TRBV10-3 to TRBJ1-1; 7 bases align to TRBD1. Germline V gene data show CDR1 as ENHRY and CDR2 as SYGVKD. V shed 8 bases and J 0 bases; nucleotides not matched to a gene: 3. This CDR3 is 13 amino acids long. CDR3 protein: CAIRDSMNTEAFF. DNA for the CDR3: TGTGCCATCCGGGACAGCATGAACACTGAAGCTTTCTTT.

The chain has TRBV2 and TRBJ1-5; the match to TRBD1 covers 8 bases. Germline V gene data show CDR1 as SNHLY and CDR2 as FYNNEI. This CDR3 has 13 residues. V lost 8 bases, J lost 7 bases, and 7 bases stayed unmatched. CDR3 in DNA: TGTGCCAGCGGCAGGGGGCGAGGACAGCCCCAGCATTTT. It specifies CASGRGRGQPQHF.

This clone has a handful of counts. This chain links TRBV18 with TRBJ2-1, with 7 bases lining up with TRBD2. Germline V lookup: CDR1 KGHSH, CDR2 LQKENI. The CDR3 sequence is 16 residues long. Trimming cost V 0 bases and J 4 bases; bases outside gene matches: 6. CDR3 coding DNA: TGTGCCAGCTCACCACCTGGGAGGGGTGTTTACAATGAGCAGTTCTTC. It encodes CASSPPGRGVYNEQFF. The complete variable domain, with remaining parts taken from reference TRBV18 and TRBJ2-1, reads NAGVMQNPRHLVRRRGQEARLRCSPMKGHSHVYWYRQLPEEGLKFMVYLQKENIIDESGMPKERFSAEFPKEGPSILRIQQVVRGDSAAYFCASSPPGRGVYNEQFFGPGTRLTVL.

The V and J genes are TRBV5-1 and TRBJ2-5, with D possibly being TRBD2 (6 bases). CDR3 length equals 14 residues. Deletions cut 2 bases from V and 2 bases from J, with 10 bases between. Germline lookup yields CDR1 SGHRS and CDR2 YFSETQ. Here the CDR3 DNA reads TGCGCCAGCAGCTTTGGAGGGGATCAAGAGACCCAGTACTTC. Its translation: CASSFGGDQETQYF. Complete variable domain (other parts from reference TRBV5-1 and TRBJ2-5): KAGVTQTPRYLIKTRGQQVTLSCSPISGHRSVSWYQQTPGQGLQFLFEYFSETQRNKGNFPGRFSGRQFSNSRSEMNVSTLELGDSALYLCASSFGGDQETQYFGPGTRLLVL.

The V gene is TRBV15, the J gene TRBJ1-1; weak D call: TRBD1 (5 bases). Germline V lookup: CDR1 LNHNV, CDR2 YYDKDF (reference sequence). V gave up 4 bases and J gave up 9 bases, with 27 bases separating them. The length of the CDR3 is 17 residues. The CDR3 sequence is CATSIISTQGLSEQAFF. Here the CDR3 DNA reads TGTGCCACCAGCATCATTTCCACTCAGGGACTTTCGGAACAAGCTTTCTTT.

The chain has TRBV6-2 or TRBV6-3 and TRBJ2-7; D may be TRBD2 (5 bases). Trimming left V 0 bases short and J 1 base short, with 7 bases between. This CDR3 is 14 amino acids long. Germline values: CDR1 MNHEY, CDR2 SVGEGT. The chain's CDR3 is CASSYSDLSYEQYF. CDR3 nucleotide sequence: TGTGCCAGCAGTTACTCGGACTTATCCTACGAGCAGTACTTC.

CDR3 amino acids: CASSLMTGSTEAFF. In DNA, the CDR3 is TGTGCCAGCTCACTGATGACAGGGTCCACTGAAGCTTTCTTT. This sequence joins TRBV18 and TRBJ1-1; 7 bases map to TRBD1. The length of the CDR3 is 14 residues. Unmatched junction bases numbered 6, after V lost 4 bases and J lost 4 bases. CDR1 KGHSH and CDR2 LQKENI come from the germline V gene.

V and J are TRBV7-9 and TRBJ1-2; 8 nucleotides match TRBD1. The V gene's germline CDR1 is SEHNR and CDR2 FQNEAQ (reference sequence). Trimming at V came to 5 bases and at J to 3 bases, leaving 11 bases not matched to a gene. This CDR3 region has 16 residues. The CDR3 region has the DNA TGTGCCAGCAGCCCCTCCCCCGGACAGGGCGACTATGGCTACACCTTC. Its protein product is CASSPSPGQGDYGYTF.

J is TRBJ2-5 and V is TRBV18, with D possibly being TRBD2 (6 bases). This CDR3 spans 14 amino acids. Trimming stripped 5 bases from V and 5 bases from J, with 15 bases between. The germline gives CDR1 KGHSH, CDR2 LQKENI. The CDR3 loop is CASSSPGAGETQYF. Written as DNA, the CDR3 is TGTGCCAGCTCATCCCCGGGAGCTGGGGAGACCCAGTACTTC.

This sequence joins TRBV10-3 and TRBJ1-2, with 9 bases matching TRBD1. V shed 5 bases, J shed 6 bases, and the junction held 4 bases outside the gene matches. Germline V gene sequence: CDR1 ENHRY, CDR2 SYGVKD. CDR3 length equals 13 residues. The CDR3 protein is CAISTGGYNGYTF. CDR3 in DNA: TGTGCCATCAGTACAGGGGGCTATAATGGCTACACCTTC.

This clone was counted between two and nine times. The chain has TRBV19 and TRBJ2-7, with D maybe TRBD1 (6 bases). The CDR3 sequence is 15 residues long. From germline, CDR1 is LNHDA and CDR2 SQIVND (reference sequence). Trimming took 8 bases from V and 3 from J, leaving 20 bases between them. The CDR3 DNA reads TGTGCCAGTCGAGGATTGGACAGAACCAGCTACGAGCAGTACTTC. Its translation: CASRGLDRTSYEQYF.

The J gene is TRBJ2-3, the V gene TRBV28; TRBD2 might be the D (6 bases). Trimming stripped 3 bases from V and 1 base from J, with 14 bases between. The germline V gene has CDR1 MDHEN and CDR2 SYDVKM. The CDR3 runs 16 residues. The CDR3 DNA reads as TGTGCCAGCAGTTTCCCTTGGAGGGACCGCACAGATACGCAGTATTTT. Its protein is CASSFPWRDRTDTQYF.

V gene TRBV7-9 combines with J gene TRBJ2-5, with TRBD1 matching 9 bases. The CDR3 covers 15 residues. CDR1 and CDR2 (germline): SEHNR, FQNEAQ (reference sequence). V lost 5 bases to trimming and J lost 5 bases; unmatched junction nucleotides: 9. The CDR3 region has the DNA TGTGCCAGCAGCGCCCCGGGACAGGGCGGCGAGACCCAGTACTTC. Translated, it gives CASSAPGQGGETQYF.

This chain joins TRBV19 and TRBJ1-1; 8 bases are shared with TRBD1. V was clipped by 3 bases and J by 2 bases; unmatched bases: 2. CDR1 is LNHDA, CDR2 SQIVND, per germline (reference sequence). The CDR3 covers 14 residues. The CDR3 sequence: CASSIDRGNTEAFF. In DNA, the CDR3 is TGTGCCAGTAGTATCGACAGGGGCAACACTGAAGCTTTCTTT.

The chain links TRBV9 to TRBJ1-2; D is possibly TRBD1 (6 bases). V dropped 4 bases and J dropped 1 base, with 17 bases sitting between them. Germline values: CDR1 SGDLS, CDR2 YYNGEE. This CDR3 has 16 amino acids. The CDR3 DNA is TGTGCCAGCAGCTCCCTACAGGGAGGCAATAACTATGGCTACACCTTC. This gives the protein CASSSLQGGNNYGYTF. The variable domain in full, completed from reference TRBV9 and TRBJ1-2, reads DSGVTQTPKHLITATGQRVTLRCSPRSGDLSVYWYQQSLDQGLQFLIQYYNGEERAKGNILERFSAQQFPDLHSELNLSSLELGDSALYFCASSSLQGGNNYGYTFGSGTRLTVV.

The chain's CDR3 is CASRLTSGYNEQFF. DNA of the CDR3: TGTGCCAGTAGATTAACTAGCGGCTACAATGAGCAGTTCTTC. This chain uses TRBV2 with TRBJ2-1; TRBD2 matches at 8 bases. CDR1 is SNHLY, CDR2 FYNNEI, per germline. The CDR3 sequence is 14 residues long. With 9 bases clipped from V and 3 bases from J, the junction kept 7 bases outside the gene matches.

The rearrangement joins TRBV12-2 to TRBJ2-6; TRBD2, the D gene given by the table, was not confirmed from the DNA. TRBV12-2 is marked as a pseudogene. This CDR3 has 18 amino acids. The CDR3 DNA reads as TGTGCAAGTCGCTTAGCGTTAGCGGGGGAGAATGGGGCCAACGTCCTGACTTTC. Protein: CASRLALAGENGANVLTF.

The J gene is TRBJ2-7, the V gene TRBV12-3 or TRBV12-4; D is possibly TRBD1 (6 bases). The CDR3 extends over 12 amino acids. Trimming left V 6 bases short and J 3 bases short, with 9 bases between. CDR3 sequence: CASRDSGYEQYF. CDR3 nucleotide sequence: TGTGCCAGCAGGGACAGCGGCTACGAGCAGTACTTC.

The CDR3 region has the DNA TGTGCCTGGAGTTTCGGACAGGGGGGGATGAACACTGAAGCTTTCTTT. Translated, it gives CAWSFGQGGMNTEAFF. The gene calls are TRBV30 and TRBJ1-1; 10 nucleotides align to TRBD1. This CDR3 has 16 residues. V lost 2 bases to trimming and J lost 0 bases; unmatched junction nucleotides: 6. Per the germline V gene, CDR1 is GTSNPN and CDR2 is SVGIG (reference sequence).

The V call is TRBV5-4, the J call TRBJ2-7; D may match TRBD1 or TRBD2 (5 bases each). CDR1 is SGHNT and CDR2 is YYREEE in the germline V gene (reference sequence). Trimming shortened V by 4 bases and J by 3 bases, and 17 bases separated the two germline ends. This CDR3 contains 15 residues. The CDR3 reads CASSPGTQVGYEQYF. Here the CDR3 DNA reads TGTGCCAGCAGCCCCGGGACGCAGGTTGGCTACGAGCAGTACTTC.

This rearrangement joins TRBV2 to TRBJ1-2; no firm D call. This CDR3 is built from 12 residues. Trimming took 4 bases from V and 5 from J, leaving 8 bases between them. CDR1 and CDR2 from the germline V gene are SNHLY and FYNNEI. The CDR3 region is CASSAEWYGYTF. The CDR3, as DNA: TGTGCCAGCAGTGCGGAGTGGTATGGCTACACCTTC.